This TCR beta chain was recovered during a study of blood T cell repertoires in COVID-19. Study overall: T cells, B-cell-depleted T cells, or PBMCs supplied cDNA or gDNA.

Adults between roughly 18 and 95 years of age took part from under 30 US areas. Participant-given clinical history determined each cohort assignment. This clone was detected once. Germline V lookup: CDR1 SGHRS, CDR2 YFSETQ. V dropped 2 bases and J dropped 4; count of bases not matched to a gene: 7. The CDR3 is 16 amino acids. In the original analysis: By means of reference gene primer amplification, nucleated cell counts were estimated. Method: immunoSEQ multiplex PCR; TCRdb's copy keeps in-frame clones and lacks some. V, J and clone size are those of that table, while D and trimming were read from the DNA. The sample carries 200,000 to 250,000 clones, roughly 84% recorded once.

Sequenced input: PBMCs or T cells enriched from blood (not recorded which). This receptor was taken from a woman in her 40s who had recovered from COVID-19. The chain carries TRBV5-1 and TRBJ2-2; 8 nucleotides align to TRBD2. CDR3 nucleotide sequence: TGCGCCAGCAGCTTTACACTAGCGGTAATCACCGGGGAGCTGTTTTTT. Its translation: CASSFTLAVITGELFF.